The 8 T cell receptor beta chains listed next were all sequenced from one sample in a study of OX40 agonist ivuxolimab in advanced cancers. Here immunoSEQ multiplex PCR was the method, and the copy in TCRdb shows in-frame clones only, minus some. This repertoire shows about 28,000 clones, 88% found once; its top ten account for approximately 40%. This material consisted of CD4+ or CD8+ T cells sorted from blood, taken in a trial of the OX40 agonist ivuxolimab. These receptors were collected from an adult with an advanced solid tumor such as melanoma, head and neck, liver or kidney cancer.

The CDR3 DNA reads as TGTGCCTTGAACAGGGGGTATGAGACAGATACGCAGTATTTT. Protein product: CALNRGYETDTQYF. This rearrangement joins TRBV30 to TRBJ2-3; 8 bases map to TRBD1. CDR3 size: 14 residues. Trimming removed 7 bases from V and 3 bases from J; junction bases left unmatched: 9. In germline, CDR1 is GTSNPN, CDR2 SVGIG (reference sequence).

The chain recombines TRBV6-1 with TRBJ2-6, with D unresolved. The CDR3 consists of 15 residues. Germline CDR1 MNHNS, CDR2 SASEGT. V was cut by 4 bases and J by 4 bases, with 11 bases left in between. The CDR3 loop reads CASSGVATGANVLTF. DNA of the CDR3: TGTGCCAGCAGTGGTGTAGCTACGGGGGCCAACGTCCTGACTTTC.

The rearrangement links TRBV4-3 to TRBJ2-1, with a weak D call TRBD2 (6 bases). V was clipped by 3 bases and J by 4 bases, with 16 bases between them. Germline CDR1 LGHNA, CDR2 YSLEER. The CDR3 loop spans 16 amino acids. CDR3 region: CASSHAGTGAYNEQFF. The DNA of the CDR3 is TGCGCCAGCAGCCATGCCGGGACTGGGGCTTACAATGAGCAGTTCTTC.

This rearrangement joins TRBV19 to TRBJ1-5, with unresolved D. V lost 1 base to trimming and J lost 4 bases, with 14 bases between them. The CDR3 contains 16 residues. Germline assignment: CDR1 LNHDA and CDR2 SQIVND (reference sequence). CDR3 sequence: CASSIVETYRNQPQHF. The CDR3 nucleotides are TGTGCCAGTAGTATAGTCGAGACCTACCGGAATCAGCCCCAGCATTTT.

The rearrangement uses TRBV15 and TRBJ2-3; no definite D call. Trimming took 2 bases from V and 5 from J, leaving 8 bases between them. CDR3 size: 13 residues. Germline CDR1 and CDR2: LNHNV and YYDKDF (reference sequence). The CDR3 sequence: CATSRTSRDTQYF. The CDR3 DNA reads TGTGCCACCAGCAGAACATCCCGAGATACGCAGTATTTT.

The chain recombines TRBV10-2 with TRBJ2-1; 10 bases match TRBD2. Germline-derived CDR1 and CDR2 are WSHSY and SAAADI. The CDR3 contains 16 residues. After removal of 1 base from V and 7 bases from J, the junction contained 7 bases not matched to a gene. The CDR3 loop is CASSEFEREGLNEQFF. The CDR3 nucleotides are TGCGCCAGCAGTGAGTTTGAGCGGGAGGGCCTGAATGAGCAGTTCTTC.

This clone was recorded many times. V and J are TRBV28 and TRBJ2-1; unclear D gene. Trimming removed 8 bases from V and 3 bases from J, with 14 bases in between. CDR1 and CDR2 (germline): MDHEN, SYDVKM. The CDR3 has 14 residues. CDR3 in amino acids: CASSERTDYNEQFF. DNA for the CDR3: TGTGCCAGCTCGGAAAGGACCGACTACAATGAGCAGTTCTTC.

The chain recombines TRBV2 with TRBJ2-1, with TRBD2 matching 14 bases. Germline-derived CDR1 and CDR2 are SNHLY and FYNNEI. The junction had 3 bases not matched to a gene; V was cut back by 4 bases and J by 7 bases. This CDR3 region has 15 residues. The CDR3, as DNA: TGTGCCAGCAGTGTGGGACTAGCGGGAGTAAATGAGCAGTTCTTC. This translates into CASSVGLAGVNEQFF.